This TCR beta chain was recovered during a study of blood T cell repertoires in COVID-19. At the level of the study: Nucleic acid was either cDNA or gDNA, and it came from T cells, B-cell-depleted T cells, or PBMCs.

The CDR3 extends over 16 amino acids. The germline V gene has CDR1 KGHDR and CDR2 SFDVKD. Germline trimming cut 4 bases from V and 2 bases from J; bases unmatched to any gene: 6. Some clones are missing from TCRdb's copy, which holds only in-frame ones; the method was immunoSEQ multiplex PCR. The sample carries tens of thousands of clones, about 82% recorded once. The specimen sequenced was peripheral blood. The sequence was collected from a middle-aged man with acute or convalescent COVID-19. The chain joins TRBV24-1 to TRBJ2-5, with 10 bases lining up with TRBD1. CDR3: CATSDLGQGMQETQYF. The CDR3 DNA reads as TGTGCCACCAGTGACCTGGGACAGGGGATGCAAGAGACCCAGTACTTC.